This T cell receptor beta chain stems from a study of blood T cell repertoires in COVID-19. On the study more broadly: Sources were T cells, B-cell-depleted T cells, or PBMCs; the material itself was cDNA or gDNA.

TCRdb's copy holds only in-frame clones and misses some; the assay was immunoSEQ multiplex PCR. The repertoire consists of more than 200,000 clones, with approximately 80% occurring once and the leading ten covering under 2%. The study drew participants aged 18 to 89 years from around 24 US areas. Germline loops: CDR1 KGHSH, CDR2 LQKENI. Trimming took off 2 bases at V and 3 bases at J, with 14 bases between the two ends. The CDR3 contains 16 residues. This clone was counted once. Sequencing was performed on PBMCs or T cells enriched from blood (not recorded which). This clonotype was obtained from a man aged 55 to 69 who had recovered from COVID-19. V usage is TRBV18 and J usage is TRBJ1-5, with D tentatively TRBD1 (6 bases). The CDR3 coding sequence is TGTGCCAGCTCACCAAGTTGGACAGTAGACAATCAGCCCCAGCATTTT. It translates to CASSPSWTVDNQPQHF.